These 17 T cell receptor beta chains came from one sample sequenced in a study of T cells in Graves' hyperthyroidism and ophthalmopathy. Amplification targeted TCR beta CDR3 regions from RNA transcripts. HTBI primers were the set used in a first-round RT-PCR of the TCR CDR3. TCRdb re-called the multiplex PCR reads through MiXCR, storing one row per CDR3 protein. In the table there are over 500,000 distinct CDR3 sequences, 46% of which are singletons. The material sequenced was peripheral blood or thyroid tissue (not recorded which). Source of these receptors: an adult woman with Graves' disease, either hyperthyroidism or ophthalmopathy (not recorded which).

The chain employs TRBV3-1 and TRBJ1-1; tentative D call: TRBD1 (6 bases). CDR1 and CDR2 from the germline V gene are LGHDT and YNNKEL (reference sequence). V was clipped by 4 bases and J by 7 bases, with 10 bases between them. This CDR3 region has 12 residues. CDR3 amino acids: CASSRTVSEAFF. DNA of the CDR3: TGTGCCAGCAGCCGGACAGTAAGTGAAGCTTTCTTT.

On this clonotype itself: Without the conserved terminal phenylalanine or tryptophan, this CDR3 likely stems from a read error. This rearrangement joins TRBV10-3 to TRBJ2-5; D may correspond to TRBD1 or TRBD2 (7 bases each). The germline CDR1 and CDR2 sequences are ENHRY and SYGVKD. The CDR3 covers 14 residues. Deletions cut 4 bases from V and 6 bases from J, with 15 bases between. CDR3 bases: TGTGCCATCAGTGGGGACAGCGGGGTAAAGACCCAGTACCTC. It yields the protein CAISGDSGVKTQYL.

The gene calls are TRBV20-1 and TRBJ2-5, with D possibly called TRBD1 or TRBD2 (5 bases each). Looked up from germline, CDR1 is DFQATT and CDR2 is SNEGSKA (reference sequence). CDR3 size: 14 residues. Trimming removed 2 bases at V and 3 bases at J, with 13 bases between. This CDR3 reads CSARSLGTKETQYF. As DNA, the CDR3 is TGCAGTGCTAGATCCTTAGGGACCAAAGAGACCCAGTACTTC.

This chain joins TRBV5-1 and TRBJ1-5; tentative D call: TRBD1 (5 bases). The CDR3 totals 14 residues. CDR1 and CDR2 from the germline V gene are SGHRS and YFSETQ. V lost 1 base, J lost 3 bases, and 8 bases lay in between. For the CDR3, the DNA is TGCGCCAGCAGCTTGTGGGGGACCAATCAGCCCCAGCATTTT. Its protein is CASSLWGTNQPQHF.

The chain has TRBV20-1 and TRBJ1-2, with D perhaps matching TRBD1 (5 bases). The CDR3 is 17 residues long. The germline CDR1 and CDR2 sequences are DFQATT and SNEGSKA (reference sequence). Trimming took off 6 bases at V and 6 bases at J, with 29 bases between the two ends. The CDR3 loop is CSANKDGNTSGDDGYTF. CDR3 coding DNA: TGCAGTGCAAACAAAGACGGGAACACTTCCGGGGACGATGGCTACACCTTC.

V usage is TRBV10-3 and J usage is TRBJ2-2; 8 bases are a match to TRBD2. V lost 2 bases, J lost 7 bases, and 0 bases stayed unmatched. CDR3 size: 13 residues. Germline CDR1 is ENHRY and CDR2 is SYGVKD. CDR3: CAISEGTSGELFF. For the CDR3, the DNA is TGTGCCATCAGTGAGGGGACTAGCGGGGAGCTGTTTTTT.

V and J are TRBV4-1 and TRBJ2-2; the D gene could be TRBD1 or TRBD2 (5 bases each). The CDR3 is 15 amino acids. V gave up 0 bases and J gave up 4 bases, with 9 bases separating them. Germline V gene data show CDR1 as MGHRA and CDR2 as YSYEKL. CDR3 sequence reads: CASSQDGGSTGELFF. In DNA, the CDR3 is TGCGCCAGCAGCCAAGATGGGGGATCCACCGGGGAGCTGTTTTTT.

This clonotype has ten or more counts. The CDR3 region is CATSRENRGLSNQPQHF. For the CDR3, the DNA is TGTGCCACCAGCAGAGAAAACAGGGGGCTCAGCAATCAGCCCCAGCATTTT. The chain couples TRBV15 to TRBJ1-5, with 9 bases lining up with TRBD1. This CDR3 is 17 amino acids long. Trimming removed 0 bases from V and 1 base from J; junction bases left unmatched: 4. Germline V gene data show CDR1 as LNHNV and CDR2 as YYDKDF (reference sequence).

The rearrangement links TRBV2 to TRBJ1-6; 9 bases agree with TRBD1. The CDR3 is made up of 14 amino acids. In germline, CDR1 is SNHLY, CDR2 FYNNEI. J gave up 7 bases and V 11 bases, and 9 bases lay outside the gene matches. The CDR3 reads CAPVGQGWNSPLHF. CDR3 DNA: TGTGCCCCGGTGGGACAGGGTTGGAATTCACCCCTCCACTTT.

V usage is TRBV7-9 and J usage is TRBJ2-2; TRBD2 might be the D (5 bases). The CDR3 runs 12 residues. Germline CDR1 SEHNR, CDR2 FQNEAQ (reference sequence). Trimming removed 8 bases from V and 7 bases from J, with 11 bases in between. The DNA of the CDR3 is TGTGCCAGCGACGCCGGGGACGGGGAGCTGTTTTTT. This codes for CASDAGDGELFF.

This clonotype showed up just a few times. The V gene is TRBV29-1, the J gene TRBJ2-7, with D unresolved. The CDR3 extends over 12 amino acids. Germline V CDR1 and CDR2: SQVTM, ANQGSEA. V was shortened by 2 bases and J by 0 bases, with 5 bases between the two germline ends. CDR3 DNA sequence: TGCAGCGTTGAAACGAGCTCCTACGAGCAGTACTTC. Translation gives CSVETSSYEQYF.

In this sample, this clonotype turned up many times. The CDR3 here is CSVERPRAVNQPQHF. Written as DNA, the CDR3 is TGCAGCGTTGAAAGGCCCAGGGCGGTCAATCAGCCCCAGCATTTT. The chain employs TRBV29-1 and TRBJ1-5; tentatively, D is TRBD1 (5 bases). Germline V gene data show CDR1 as SQVTM and CDR2 as ANQGSEA. The CDR3 contains 15 residues. V was clipped by 2 bases and J by 3 bases, with 14 bases between them.

Concerning this clonotype: The junction shows a germline mismatch at one end, possibly a read error. The J gene is TRBJ2-2, the V gene TRBV10-3; unclear D gene. This CDR3 has 16 amino acids. CDR1 ENHRY and CDR2 SYGVKD come from the germline V gene. CDR3 in amino acids: CAVSPPRGLNTGELFF. For the CDR3, the DNA is TGTGCCGTCAGTCCTCCCCGCGGATTGAACACCGGGGAGCTGTTTTTT.

This chain uses TRBV10-3 with TRBJ2-7; 10 nucleotides align to TRBD1. This CDR3 has 13 amino acids. The J segment lost 6 bases and the V segment lost 2 bases, leaving 1 base of the junction unmatched. The germline gives CDR1 ENHRY, CDR2 SYGVKD. The CDR3 DNA reads TGTGCCATCAGTGAGGACAGGGGGCGCGAGCAGTACTTC. Its protein is CAISEDRGREQYF.

This clonotype was observed at least ten times. This chain uses TRBV7-9 with TRBJ1-5; D not resolved. The CDR3 is made up of 13 amino acids. V gave up 8 bases and J gave up 6 bases, with 14 bases separating them. Germline V gives CDR1 SEHNR, CDR2 FQNEAQ (reference sequence). The chain's CDR3 is CASSRGVGQPQHF. The CDR3 DNA reads as TGTGCCAGCTCCCGGGGTGTCGGTCAGCCCCAGCATTTT.

This clonotype has ten or more counts. V gene TRBV9 combines with J gene TRBJ2-6, with 11 bases fitting TRBD1. Germline CDR1 is SGDLS and CDR2 is YYNGEE. Unmatched junction bases numbered 8, after V lost 3 bases and J lost 0 bases. This CDR3 contains 19 residues. In DNA form, the CDR3 reads TGTGCCAGCAGCGCCGAGAGGACAGGGGGCTACTCTGGGGCCAACGTCCTGACTTTC. Translated: CASSAERTGGYSGANVLTF.

V is TRBV7-9 and J is TRBJ2-7, with D maybe TRBD2 (7 bases). The CDR3 is 15 residues long. V was trimmed by 5 bases and J by 2 bases, leaving 16 bases between them. Germline V CDR1 and CDR2: SEHNR, FQNEAQ (reference sequence). The CDR3 region is CASSRGATQTYEQYF. CDR3 sequence (DNA): TGTGCCAGCAGCCGGGGGGCTACCCAGACCTACGAGCAGTACTTC. Full variable domain (missing parts from reference TRBV7-9 and TRBJ2-7): DTGVSQNPRHKITKRGQNVTFRCDPISEHNRLYWYRQTLGQGPEFLTYFQNEAQLEKSRLLSDRFSAERPKGSFSTLEIQRTEQGDSAMYLCASSRGATQTYEQYFGPGTRLTVT.